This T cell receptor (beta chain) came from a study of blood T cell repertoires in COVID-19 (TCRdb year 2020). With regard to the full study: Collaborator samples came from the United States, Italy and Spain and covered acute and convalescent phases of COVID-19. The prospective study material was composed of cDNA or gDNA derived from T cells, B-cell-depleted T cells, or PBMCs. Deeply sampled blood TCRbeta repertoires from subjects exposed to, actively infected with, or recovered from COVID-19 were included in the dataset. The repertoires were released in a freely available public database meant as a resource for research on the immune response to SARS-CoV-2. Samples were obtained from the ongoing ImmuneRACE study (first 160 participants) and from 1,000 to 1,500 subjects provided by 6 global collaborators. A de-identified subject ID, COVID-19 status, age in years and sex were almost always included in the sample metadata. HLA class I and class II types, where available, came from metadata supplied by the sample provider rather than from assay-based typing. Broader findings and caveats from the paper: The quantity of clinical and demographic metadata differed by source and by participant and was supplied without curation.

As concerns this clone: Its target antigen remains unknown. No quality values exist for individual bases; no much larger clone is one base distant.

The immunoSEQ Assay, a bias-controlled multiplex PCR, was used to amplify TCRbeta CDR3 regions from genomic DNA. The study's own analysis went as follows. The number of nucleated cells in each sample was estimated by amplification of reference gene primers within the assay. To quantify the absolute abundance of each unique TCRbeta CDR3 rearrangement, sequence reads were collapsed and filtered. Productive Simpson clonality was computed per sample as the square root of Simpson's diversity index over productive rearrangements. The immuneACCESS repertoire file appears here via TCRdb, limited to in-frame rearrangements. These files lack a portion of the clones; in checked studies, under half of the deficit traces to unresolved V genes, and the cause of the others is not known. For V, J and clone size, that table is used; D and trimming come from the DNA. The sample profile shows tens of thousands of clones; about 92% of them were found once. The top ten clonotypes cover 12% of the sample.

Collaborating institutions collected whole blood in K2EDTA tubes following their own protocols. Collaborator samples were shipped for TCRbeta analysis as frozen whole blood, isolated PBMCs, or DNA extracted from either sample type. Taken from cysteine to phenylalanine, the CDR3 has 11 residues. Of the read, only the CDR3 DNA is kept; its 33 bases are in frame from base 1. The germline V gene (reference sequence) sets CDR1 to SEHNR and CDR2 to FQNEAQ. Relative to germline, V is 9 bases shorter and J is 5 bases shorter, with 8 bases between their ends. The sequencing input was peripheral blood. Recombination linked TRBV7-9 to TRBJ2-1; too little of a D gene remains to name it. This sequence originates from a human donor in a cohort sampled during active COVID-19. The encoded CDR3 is CARGSHNEQFF. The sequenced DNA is TGTGCCAGGGGCAGCCACAATGAGCAGTTCTTC.